Detailed here is one T cell receptor beta chain. The record originates from a study of cytomegalovirus exposure and HLA in healthy donors. V dropped 2 bases and J dropped 0 bases, with 20 bases sitting between them. The length of the CDR3 is 18 residues. Germline loops: CDR1 GTSNPN, CDR2 SVGIG (reference sequence). PCR used 60 Vbeta primers and 13 Jbeta primers. Some clones are missing from TCRdb's copy, which holds only in-frame ones; the method was immunoSEQ multiplex PCR. The table lists under 150,000 clones, about 73% of them singletons. The TCR originated in a woman aged 25 to 39 in good health and CMV-seropositive. V gene TRBV30 combines with J gene TRBJ1-3; D is possibly TRBD1 (5 bases). Specimen: PBMCs. The CDR3 region is CAWSMGGVLYRSGNTIYF. CDR3 DNA sequence: TGTGCCTGGAGTATGGGGGGGGTATTATATCGCTCTGGAAACACCATATATTTT.